The 18 T cell receptor beta chains reported below all come from one sample, sequenced in a study of T cell responses to AZD1222 COVID-19 vaccine. Some clones are missing from TCRdb's copy, which holds only in-frame ones; the method was immunoSEQ multiplex PCR. The sample has about 110,000 clones, 89% seen once. The sequenced sample was peripheral blood, obtained on day 0 of MenACWY control vaccination. The source of these receptors is an adult in good health.

The V call is TRBV6-5, the J call TRBJ1-2; D unclear. The CDR3 extends over 15 amino acids. CDR1 and CDR2 from the germline V gene are MNHEY and SVGAGI. V was pared by 0 bases and J by 8 bases, with 16 bases between. The CDR3 region is CASSYSISRSLGYTF. The CDR3 DNA is TGTGCCAGCAGTTACTCGATATCCAGGAGCCTAGGCTACACCTTC.

The V and J genes are TRBV19 and TRBJ1-4, with a weak D call TRBD1 (5 bases). Germline CDR1 is LNHDA and CDR2 is SQIVND (reference sequence). The V and J ends lost 4 bases and 3 bases respectively, with 15 bases between them. The CDR3 covers 16 residues. CDR3 residues: CASSRVFGGANEKLFF. The CDR3 region has the DNA TGTGCCAGTAGTAGGGTCTTCGGGGGAGCTAATGAAAAACTGTTTTTT.

The gene calls are TRBV5-1 and TRBJ1-1; possible D gene TRBD1, 5 bases. CDR3 size: 13 residues. V was shortened by 4 bases and J by 6 bases, with 13 bases between the two germline ends. The germline V gene has CDR1 SGHRS and CDR2 YFSETQ. CDR3 coding DNA: TGCGCCAGCAGCCCCCTGGCGGGGGCTGAAGCTTTCTTT. Amino acids: CASSPLAGAEAFF.

The gene calls are TRBV11-3 and TRBJ2-3, with D perhaps being TRBD1 or TRBD2 (6 bases each). The germline CDR1 and CDR2 sequences are SGHNT and YENEEA. Trimming pared 1 base from V and 4 bases from J, leaving 9 bases between. The CDR3 has 14 amino acids. The CDR3: CASSLGGAPDTQYF. CDR3 nucleotides: TGTGCCAGCAGCTTAGGGGGGGCCCCAGATACGCAGTATTTT.

The J gene is TRBJ2-2, the V gene TRBV4-1; perhaps D is TRBD1 or TRBD2 (5 bases each). Trimming took 5 bases from V and 0 from J, leaving 13 bases between them. Looked up from germline, CDR1 is MGHRA and CDR2 is YSYEKL. CDR3 size: 16 residues. The CDR3 DNA is TGCGCCAGCAGCGTTCGGGACGGACCGAACACCGGGGAGCTGTTTTTT. This gives the protein CASSVRDGPNTGELFF.

The J gene is TRBJ2-7, the V gene TRBV27; D tentatively reads TRBD1 or TRBD2 (5 bases each). Germline V lookup: CDR1 MNHEY, CDR2 SMNVEV (reference sequence). V was clipped by 6 bases and J by 4 bases, with 13 bases between them. This CDR3 is 13 amino acids long. CDR3 DNA sequence: TGTGCCAGCAGGGGACCTGGACCTTACGAGCAGTACTTC. Its translation: CASRGPGPYEQYF.

This clone was observed once. The chain couples TRBV6-5 to TRBJ2-7; no definite D call. V shed 6 bases and J shed 4 bases, with 10 bases lying between them. Germline lookup yields CDR1 MNHEY and CDR2 SVGAGI. CDR3 length: 12 residues. CDR3 loop: CASRANGYEQYF. The CDR3 coding sequence is TGTGCCAGCAGAGCTAACGGGTACGAGCAGTACTTC.

The chain joins TRBV6-5 to TRBJ2-7; D may be TRBD1 (5 bases). Trimming pared 5 bases from V and 2 bases from J, leaving 16 bases between. CDR1 is MNHEY, CDR2 SVGAGI, per germline. This CDR3 has 15 amino acids. The DNA for the CDR3 is TGTGCCAGCAGTAGACTGGACACGCACACCTACGAGCAGTACTTC. Translation: CASSRLDTHTYEQYF.

This clone was detected only once. The chain joins TRBV28 to TRBJ2-7; 8 nucleotides match TRBD1. After removal of 6 bases from V and 7 bases from J, the junction contained 11 bases not matched to a gene. The V gene's germline CDR1 is MDHEN and CDR2 SYDVKM. The CDR3 has 14 residues. CDR3 residues: CASSWDRSEGEQYF. CDR3 nucleotide sequence: TGTGCCAGCAGCTGGGACAGGTCGGAGGGAGAGCAGTACTTC.

The chain is built from TRBV27 and TRBJ2-3, with D maybe TRBD2 (5 bases). CDR3 length: 16 residues. CDR1 is MNHEY and CDR2 is SMNVEV in the germline V gene (reference sequence). Trimming shortened V by 3 bases and J by 4 bases, and 17 bases separated the two germline ends. The CDR3 is CASSFFVLASPDTQYF. Here the CDR3 DNA reads TGTGCCAGCAGTTTTTTTGTCCTAGCTAGCCCAGATACGCAGTATTTT.

J is TRBJ1-2 and V is TRBV28; D gene unclear. Trimming pared 5 bases from V and 1 base from J, leaving 11 bases between. The CDR3 length is 14 residues. Germline CDR1 MDHEN, CDR2 SYDVKM. CDR3 sequence: CASSPPHVNYGYTF. The DNA for the CDR3 is TGTGCCAGCAGTCCTCCCCATGTTAACTATGGCTACACCTTC.

This rearrangement joins TRBV19 to TRBJ1-2, with 7 bases lining up with TRBD1. Trimming cost V 7 bases and J 3 bases; bases outside gene matches: 11. The CDR3 length is 15 residues. Germline V gene lookup returns CDR1 LNHDA and CDR2 SQIVND (reference sequence). The CDR3 reads CASNRGTASDYGYTF. The CDR3 nucleotides are TGTGCCAGTAATCGCGGGACAGCCTCAGACTATGGCTACACCTTC.

The genes are TRBV5-1 and TRBJ1-3; the match to TRBD1 covers 7 bases. This CDR3 comprises 15 residues. Germline values: CDR1 SGHRS, CDR2 YFSETQ. Germline trimming cut 4 bases from V and 0 bases from J; bases unmatched to any gene: 4. The chain's CDR3 is CASSGTGDSGNTIYF. The DNA of the CDR3 is TGCGCCAGCAGCGGTACAGGGGACTCTGGAAACACCATATATTTT. Looking up the rest from reference TRBV5-1 and TRBJ1-3 gives the full variable domain: KAGVTQTPRYLIKTRGQQVTLSCSPISGHRSVSWYQQTPGQGLQFLFEYFSETQRNKGNFPGRFSGRQFSNSRSEMNVSTLELGDSALYLCASSGTGDSGNTIYFGEGSWLTVV.

This clone was detected only a few times. The gene calls are TRBV19 and TRBJ2-7, with D possibly called TRBD1 or TRBD2 (5 bases each). Trimming pared 4 bases from V and 6 bases from J, leaving 16 bases between. The CDR3 covers 14 residues. CDR1 and CDR2 from the germline V gene are LNHDA and SQIVND (reference sequence). The CDR3 is CASSNPGDRAEQYF. CDR3 nucleotides: TGTGCCAGTAGTAACCCCGGGGACCGGGCCGAGCAGTACTTC.

The rearrangement links TRBV5-6 to TRBJ1-2; TRBD1 matches 7 bases. This CDR3 is 13 amino acids long. The J segment lost 8 bases and the V segment lost 0 bases, leaving 4 bases of the junction unmatched. CDR1 is SGHDT, CDR2 YYEEEE, per germline. CDR3 nucleotides: TGTGCCAGCAGCTTGGAAGGGGGCCGGGGCTACACCTTC. Its translation is CASSLEGGRGYTF. Based on the CDR3 plus reference TRBV5-6 and TRBJ1-2, the full variable domain is DAGVTQSPTHLIKTRGQQVTLRCSPKSGHDTVSWYQQALGQGPQFIFQYYEEEERQRGNFPDRFSGHQFPNYSSELNVNALLLGDSALYLCASSLEGGRGYTFGSGTRLTVV.

The chain recombines TRBV5-4 with TRBJ2-1, with TRBD2 identical over 10 bases. There are 17 residues in the CDR3. CDR1 and CDR2 (germline): SGHNT, YYREEE (reference sequence). After removal of 3 bases from V and 1 base from J, the junction contained 7 bases not matched to a gene. CDR3 sequence: CASSYEIAGGSYNEQFF. The CDR3 nucleotides read TGTGCCAGCAGCTACGAGATAGCGGGGGGTTCCTACAATGAGCAGTTCTTC.

The rearrangement uses TRBV6-5 and TRBJ2-7; TRBD1 agrees at 7 bases. CDR1 is MNHEY, CDR2 SVGAGI, per germline. V dropped 5 bases and J dropped 2; count of bases not matched to a gene: 3. The CDR3 is 13 amino acids. CDR3 DNA: TGTGCCAGCAGTAGACAGGGACCCTACGAGCAGTACTTC. Protein sequence: CASSRQGPYEQYF.

The chain couples TRBV11-2 to TRBJ2-1; TRBD2 agrees at 8 bases. The CDR3 sequence is 15 residues long. Losses at the gene ends were 0 bases for V and 9 bases for J; bases not matched to a gene: 7. Per the germline V gene, CDR1 is SGHAT and CDR2 is FQNNGV. The CDR3 spells CASSLEGQAGGEQFF. As DNA, the CDR3 is TGTGCCAGCAGCTTAGAAGGGCAGGCGGGGGGTGAGCAGTTCTTC.